A selection of T cell receptor beta chains follows, all from one sample in a study of shared clonotypes between healthy human individuals. Measured with immunoSEQ multiplex PCR; TCRdb has only the in-frame clones, and not every one. The sample contains hundreds of thousands of clones, 96% of which appear only once. The material sequenced was memory CD8+ T cells sorted from blood. The receptors stem from a man between 25 and 39 years old in good health. Each CDR3 is given with its conserved first and last residue. The D gene is left open where the match is weak.

J,V,D,DNA,CDR3
TRBJ2-3,TRBV7-8,TRBD2,TGTGCCAGCAGCTTCGGGGGGGCAGATACGCAGTATTTT,CASSFGGADTQYF
TRBJ2-3,TRBV19,TRBD1,TGTGCCAGTAGCCCTCTGACAGGGGATACGCAGTATTTT,CASSPLTGDTQYF
TRBJ2-6,TRBV14,TRBD1,TGTGCCAGCAGCCACTCCACAGGGGATAGGGCCAACGTCCTGACTTTC,CASSHSTGDRANVLTF
TRBJ1-2,TRBV28,NA,TGTGCCAGCAGTTCCCGCGGCTATGGCTACACCTTC,CASSSRGYGYTF
TRBJ2-4,TRBV6-1,NA,TGTGCCAGCAGTGGTTATACGGGCAAAAACATTCAGTACTTC,CASSGYTGKNIQYF
TRBJ2-7,TRBV30,TRBD1,TGTGCCTGGAGCCGGGACAGGTTTTACGAGCAGTACTTC,CAWSRDRFYEQYF
TRBJ2-2,TRBV5-6,NA,TGTGCCAGCAGCTTGGTCGCGGTCCGCAACACCGGGGAGCTGTTTTTT,CASSLVAVRNTGELFF
TRBJ2-7,TRBV30,TRBD2,TGTGCCTACGGACTAGCGGGAGATGTGCAGTACTTC,CAYGLAGDVQYF
TRBJ1-5,TRBV28,NA,TGTGCCAGCAGTTTATTGGGAGGCTCCGGCGGCAATCAGCCCCAGCATTTT,CASSLLGGSGGNQPQHF
TRBJ2-7,TRBV5-1,NA,TGCGCCAGCAGCGGCGGCACTGGCTACTACGAGCAGTACTTC,CASSGGTGYYEQYF
TRBJ2-7,TRBV7-9,NA,TGTGCCAGCAGCTTAGAGTTCTACGAGCAGTACTTC,CASSLEFYEQYF